The clone carrying this TCR beta chain was counted at least ten times. Its antigen remains unknown. CDR1 is SGHVS and CDR2 is FNYEAQ in the germline V gene. Between the trimmed V and J ends, which lost 5 bases and 6 bases, there was a span of 17 bases. CDR3 size: 15 residues. The beta constant-region primer was an equimolar mix of two oligonucleotides covering TRBC1 and TRBC2. Four rounds of PCR amplified the ligated cDNA using nested alpha and beta constant-region primers plus SP2. TCRdb itself ran the UMI-ligation and nested PCR reads through MiXCR, one entry per CDR3 protein. Here the sample spans over 110,000 distinct CDR3 sequences, about 20% being singletons. The data derive from a study of naive and memory T cell subsets. The study's findings and limits: A few larger clonotypes appeared in naive repertoires, especially CD8, possibly memory cells re-expressing CD45RA.

This TCR came from a human donor in good health. The sample consisted of naive CD8+ T cells from blood. The chain links TRBV7-6 to TRBJ2-1; D gene unclear. Here the CDR3 DNA reads TGTGCCAGCAGCGTGGGCCGGCCTTCAGGCAATGAGCAGTTCTTC. The encoded protein is CASSVGRPSGNEQFF.